This record looks at one T cell receptor beta chain sequence and its context. The antigen is unknown. The CDR3 has 13 amino acids. V was pared by 7 bases and J by 2 bases, with 14 bases between. Germline lookup yields CDR1 SQVTM and CDR2 ANQGSEA. This record comes from a study of long-term antiretroviral therapy in people with HIV. Study findings and constraints: Blood dates from about 2003 to 2018, possibly under older ART regimens. Dominance of pre-ART expanded clones persisted, fluctuating and often declining after ART. The study collected no data on ART adherence, viral resistance or therapy changes.

Researchers report immunoSEQ v3.0 was run at survey level. Clones were read by immunoSEQ multiplex PCR, and TCRdb kept only the in-frame ones, dropping some. Here the sample spans some 6,000 clones, under 85% being singletons. V gene TRBV29-1 combines with J gene TRBJ1-2; D might be TRBD1 (5 bases). The origin of this receptor is a man aged 35 to 55 with HIV. This material consisted of unsorted PBMCs, taken 0.5 years before starting antiretroviral therapy. The CDR3: CSAALAGNYGYTF. CDR3 nucleotide sequence: TGCAGCGCCGCCCTCGCAGGGAACTATGGCTACACCTTC.